Listed here are 12 T cell receptor beta chains from one sample, sequenced in a study of cytomegalovirus exposure and HLA in healthy donors. Libraries were prepared by immunoSEQ multiplex PCR; TCRdb keeps only in-frame clonotypes and omits some of them. The sample has some 60,000 clones; about 96% are singletons. What was sequenced was PBMCs. The receptors derive from a man between 18 and 35 years old in good health and CMV-seronegative.

CDR3 region: CASSLLGDRGTEAFF. Here the CDR3 DNA reads TGTGCCAGCAGTTTATTAGGGGACAGGGGTACTGAAGCTTTCTTT. J is TRBJ1-1 and V is TRBV27, with TRBD1 matching over 10 bases. V shed 1 base and J 5 bases; nucleotides not matched to a gene: 4. Germline V CDR1 and CDR2: MNHEY, SMNVEV (reference sequence). The CDR3 runs 15 residues.

The chain combines TRBV6-1 with TRBJ1-5; D not resolved. This CDR3 has 15 amino acids. V dropped 6 bases and J dropped 0 bases, with 12 bases sitting between them. The V gene's germline CDR1 is MNHNS and CDR2 SASEGT. The CDR3 here is CASRQFVSSNQPQHF. CDR3 nucleotide sequence: TGTGCCAGCAGACAATTCGTCAGTAGCAATCAGCCCCAGCATTTT.

The chain recombines TRBV11-2 with TRBJ2-7, with 8 nucleotides matching TRBD2. This CDR3 has 15 residues. Unmatched junction bases numbered 4, after V lost 0 bases and J lost 3 bases. Germline loops: CDR1 SGHAT, CDR2 FQNNGV. The CDR3 here is CASSLDSAGVYEQYF. In nucleotides, the CDR3 is TGTGCCAGCAGCTTAGACTCAGCGGGAGTCTACGAGCAGTACTTC.

The sample holds a few counts of this clone. V gene TRBV18 combines with J gene TRBJ2-7; a possible D gene is TRBD2 (6 bases). Germline-derived CDR1 and CDR2 are KGHSH and LQKENI. V was pared by 2 bases and J by 2 bases, with 13 bases between. The CDR3 has 15 residues. DNA of the CDR3: TGTGCCAGCTCACCAATGGGACTCCCTACCTACGAGCAGTACTTC. Residues: CASSPMGLPTYEQYF.

The gene calls are TRBV28 and TRBJ1-5; perhaps TRBD1 as D (5 bases). The CDR3 is 15 residues long. Germline-derived CDR1 and CDR2 are MDHEN and SYDVKM. The germline V and J ends were trimmed by 5 bases and 6 bases, with 17 bases remaining between them. In nucleotides, the CDR3 is TGTGCCAGCAGTCCGGGCGACAGAACTTTTCAGCCCCAGCATTTT. It is translated as CASSPGDRTFQPQHF. Together with reference TRBV28 and TRBJ1-5, the CDR3 gives the full variable domain: DVKVTQSSRYLVKRTGEKVFLECVQDMDHENMFWYRQDPGLGLRLIYFSYDVKMKEKGDIPEGYSVSREKKERFSLILESASTNQTSMYLCASSPGDRTFQPQHFGDGTRLSIL.

This clone was observed a single time. The chain carries TRBV2 and TRBJ2-5; 15 bases match TRBD2. V lost 0 bases, J lost 1 base, and 6 bases stayed unmatched. The V gene's germline CDR1 is SNHLY and CDR2 FYNNEI. CDR3 length equals 19 residues. For the CDR3, the DNA is TGTGCCAGCAGTGAAGCGCTGGGACTAGCGGGAGGACTCCAAGAGACCCAGTACTTC. This gives the protein CASSEALGLAGGLQETQYF.

This chain's CDR3 is CASSKDGLAGDLGSTDTQYF. CDR3 sequence (DNA): TGTGCCAGCAGCAAAGACGGACTAGCGGGAGATCTTGGATCCACAGATACGCAGTATTTT. The V call is TRBV21-1, the J call TRBJ2-3; the table calls TRBD2, which could not be checked here. TRBV21-1 is annotated as a pseudogene. The CDR3 is made up of 20 amino acids.

The rearrangement joins TRBV7-9 to TRBJ1-5; 8 bases are a match to TRBD1. Germline CDR1 and CDR2: SEHNR and FQNEAQ (reference sequence). Trimming cost V 1 base and J 8 bases; bases outside gene matches: 7. This CDR3 contains 15 residues. The CDR3 loop reads CASSLGTGKLEPQHF. The DNA for the CDR3 is TGTGCCAGCAGCTTAGGGACAGGGAAGTTAGAGCCCCAGCATTTT.

The chain uses TRBV5-6 and TRBJ2-4; tentatively, D is TRBD2 (7 bases). The CDR3 is 15 residues long. V was cut by 1 base and J by 6 bases, with 14 bases left in between. The germline gives CDR1 SGHDT, CDR2 YYEEEE. The chain's CDR3 is CASSLRGGGRNIQYF. In DNA, the CDR3 is TGTGCCAGCAGCTTGCGTGGGGGCGGGAGAAACATTCAGTACTTC.

The chain is built from TRBV10-3 and TRBJ1-1; tentatively, D is TRBD1 (6 bases). The CDR3 consists of 14 residues. From germline, CDR1 is ENHRY and CDR2 SYGVKD. V was trimmed by 3 bases and J by 4 bases, leaving 12 bases between them. The DNA for the CDR3 is TGTGCCATCAGTGACGGCGGGGGGCTCACTGAAGCTTTCTTT. This translates into CAISDGGGLTEAFF.

The gene calls are TRBV10-1 and TRBJ2-3, with D possibly TRBD2 on 5 matching bases. Trimming removed 6 bases from V and 4 bases from J, with 14 bases in between. The CDR3 contains 14 residues. CDR1 is WNHNN, CDR2 SYGVQD, per germline (reference sequence). The CDR3 region has the DNA TGCGCCAGCAGCGTTGGTGGGAGCGCAGATACGCAGTATTTT. It translates to CASSVGGSADTQYF.

The chain joins TRBV5-4 to TRBJ2-7, with TRBD2 matching 8 bases. The CDR3 is 15 residues long. The V and J ends lost 5 bases and 6 bases, in that order; junction bases with no gene match: 13. Germline V gene data show CDR1 as SGHNT and CDR2 as YYREEE (reference sequence). The CDR3 here is CASRSAGGRIGEQYF. CDR3 sequence (DNA): TGTGCCAGCAGGTCGGCCGGCGGGAGGATAGGCGAGCAGTACTTC.